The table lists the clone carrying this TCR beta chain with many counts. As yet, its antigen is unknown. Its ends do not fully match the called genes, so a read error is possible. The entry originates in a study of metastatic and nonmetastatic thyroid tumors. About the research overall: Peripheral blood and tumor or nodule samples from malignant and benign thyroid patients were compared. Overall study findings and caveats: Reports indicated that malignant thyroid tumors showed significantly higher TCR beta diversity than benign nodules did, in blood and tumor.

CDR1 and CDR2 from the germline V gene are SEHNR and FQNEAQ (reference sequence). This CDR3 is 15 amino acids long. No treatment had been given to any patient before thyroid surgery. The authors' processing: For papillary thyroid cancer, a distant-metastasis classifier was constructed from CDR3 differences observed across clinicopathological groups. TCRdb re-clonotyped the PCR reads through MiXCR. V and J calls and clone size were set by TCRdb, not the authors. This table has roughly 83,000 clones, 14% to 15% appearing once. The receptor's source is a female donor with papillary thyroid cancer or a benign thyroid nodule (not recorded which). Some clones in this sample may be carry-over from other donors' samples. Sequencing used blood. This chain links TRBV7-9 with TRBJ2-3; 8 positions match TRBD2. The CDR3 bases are TGTGCCAGCAGTTTAGCCGGGGGGGCGGTAGATACGCAGTATTTT. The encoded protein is CASSLAGGAVDTQYF. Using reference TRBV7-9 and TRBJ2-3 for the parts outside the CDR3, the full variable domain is DTGVSQNPRHKITKRGQNVTFRCDPISEHNRLYWYRQTLGQGPEFLTYFQNEAQLEKSRLLSDRFSAERPKGSFSTLEIQRTEQGDSAMYLCASSLAGGAVDTQYFGPGTRLTVL.